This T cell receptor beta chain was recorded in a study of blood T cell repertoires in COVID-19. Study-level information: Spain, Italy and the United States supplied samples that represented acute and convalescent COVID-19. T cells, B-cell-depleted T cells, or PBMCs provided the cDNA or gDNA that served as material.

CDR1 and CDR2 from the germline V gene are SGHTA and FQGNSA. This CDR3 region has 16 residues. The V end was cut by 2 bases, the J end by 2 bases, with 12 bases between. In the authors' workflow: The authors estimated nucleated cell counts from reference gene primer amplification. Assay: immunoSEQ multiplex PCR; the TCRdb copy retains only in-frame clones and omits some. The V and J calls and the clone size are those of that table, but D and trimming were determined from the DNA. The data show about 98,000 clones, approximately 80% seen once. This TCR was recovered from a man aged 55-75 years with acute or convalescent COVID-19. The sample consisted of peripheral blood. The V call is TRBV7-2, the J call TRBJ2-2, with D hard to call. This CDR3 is CASSLRSRSNTGELFF. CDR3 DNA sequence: TGTGCCAGCAGCTTACGGTCTCGTTCAAACACCGGGGAGCTGTTTTTT.